Described below is a single TCR beta chain sequence and its context. This sample was taken from a study of blood T cell repertoires in COVID-19. The V end lost 5 bases, the J end lost 0 bases, and 8 bases lay between the germline ends. In germline, CDR1 is SGHAT, CDR2 FQNNGV. The CDR3 is 14 amino acids. Authors' analysis steps: The assay estimated nucleated cells by amplifying reference gene primers. The repertoire was sequenced with immunoSEQ multiplex PCR; TCRdb's copy has only in-frame clones and lacks some. The V and J calls and clone size come from that table; D and trimming were worked out from the DNA. This table holds over 200,000 clones, roughly 85% found once.

This chain joins TRBV11-2 and TRBJ1-5; D is perhaps TRBD1 (6 bases). This TCR was sampled from a man aged 25-45 years who had recovered from COVID-19. Sequencing was done on a sample of PBMCs or T cells enriched from blood (not recorded which). The CDR3 here is CASSRDTSNQPQHF. The DNA for the CDR3 is TGTGCCAGCAGCCGGGACACTAGCAATCAGCCCCAGCATTTT.